Included here is one T cell receptor beta chain sequence, with context. This sample is part of a study of blood T cell repertoires in COVID-19. Sequencing used immunoSEQ multiplex PCR; TCRdb keeps in-frame clones, though not all of them. Here the sample spans about 220,000 clones, 84% being singletons. Germline CDR1 and CDR2: SNHLY and FYNNEI. V was shortened by 7 bases and J by 7 bases, with 8 bases between the two germline ends. CDR3 length: 10 residues. What was sequenced was peripheral blood. This clonotype originated in a woman aged 60 to 75 who had recovered from COVID-19. The chain recombines TRBV2 with TRBJ2-7; no firm D call. CDR3 protein: CASKNREQYF. The CDR3 nucleotides are TGTGCCAGCAAGAACCGGGAGCAGTACTTC.